The 26 T cell receptor beta chains listed next were all sequenced from one sample in a study of T cells in Graves' hyperthyroidism and ophthalmopathy. RNA transcripts were the template for amplifying TCR beta CDR3 regions. The HTBI primer set was used in a first-round RT-PCR of the TCR CDR3. One entry per CDR3 protein results from TCRdb running MiXCR on the multiplex PCR reads. Found here are a few hundred thousand distinct CDR3 sequences, under 15% of them singletons; the top ten hold roughly 17%. The sample comprised blood. These receptors were collected from a woman between 18 and 30 years old with Graves' hyperthyroidism.

In this sample, this clonotype turned up many times. This chain uses TRBV6-1 with TRBJ1-6, with D perhaps TRBD1 (6 bases). V lost 5 bases and J lost 9, with 20 bases in between. Germline loops: CDR1 MNHNS, CDR2 SASEGT. The CDR3 is made up of 16 amino acids. DNA for the CDR3: TGTGCCAGCAGTACCGTAGCGCCGGGGGCCGGTTCACCCCTCCACTTT. Encoded protein: CASSTVAPGAGSPLHF.

In this sample, this clonotype turned up many times. CDR3 DNA sequence: TGTGCCAGCAGTCTGAGGACTAGCGGTCACTACGAGCAGTACTTC. Residues: CASSLRTSGHYEQYF. The chain is built from TRBV12-3 or TRBV12-4 and TRBJ2-7; 10 positions match TRBD2. With 5 bases clipped from V and 3 bases from J, the junction kept 7 bases outside the gene matches. The CDR3 runs to 15 residues.

This clonotype has at least ten counts. V is TRBV24-1 and J is TRBJ2-3; no reliable D call. With 1 base removed from V and 6 bases from J, the gap between germline ends came to 4 bases. Germline loops: CDR1 KGHDR, CDR2 SFDVKD. The CDR3 is 12 amino acids. The CDR3 protein is CATSDFGDTQYF. In DNA, the CDR3 is TGTGCCACCAGTGATTTTGGCGATACGCAGTATTTT.

In this sample, this clonotype turned up many times. J is TRBJ1-5 and V is TRBV7-8, with a weak D call TRBD1 (6 bases). CDR3 length: 14 residues. With 4 bases removed from V and 4 bases from J, the gap between germline ends came to 11 bases. The germline CDR1 and CDR2 sequences are SGHVS and FQNEAQ. CDR3 sequence: CASSSLTGNQPQHF. The CDR3 nucleotides are TGTGCCAGCAGCTCACTTACAGGGAATCAGCCCCAGCATTTT.

There are a few counts of this clonotype. In nucleotides, the CDR3 is TGTGCCAGCATTGAGGTCTACGGGTCTAGGACAGATACGCAGTATTTT. It codes for CASIEVYGSRTDTQYF. This rearrangement joins TRBV6-1 to TRBJ2-3; D uncertain. This CDR3 comprises 16 residues. V was pared by 7 bases and J by 3 bases, with 20 bases between. Germline CDR1 is MNHNS and CDR2 is SASEGT.

This clonotype was observed at least ten times. The chain employs TRBV12-3 or TRBV12-4 and TRBJ2-1, with 10 bases matching TRBD2. The J segment lost 10 bases and the V segment lost 1 base, leaving 7 bases of the junction unmatched. The CDR3 has 15 residues. Here the CDR3 DNA reads TGTGCCAGCAGTTTAGAGCGGGAGGGCCTGGGGGAGCAGTTCTTC. Translation: CASSLEREGLGEQFF.

The V gene is TRBV6-1, the J gene TRBJ2-1; 9 bases map to TRBD2. Germline loops: CDR1 MNHNS, CDR2 SASEGT. The CDR3 totals 16 residues. V trimming: 4 bases; J trimming: 9 bases; junction bases outside the gene matches: 13. Here the CDR3 reads CASSGRRAGGLVEQFF. The CDR3 nucleotides read TGTGCCAGCAGTGGTCGGAGGGCGGGAGGGTTAGTTGAGCAGTTCTTC.

In its sample, this clonotype was seen a few times. The rearrangement links TRBV10-3 to TRBJ2-7; D gene unclear. Trimming took off 10 bases at V and 2 bases at J, with 15 bases between the two ends. The CDR3 length is 13 residues. Germline V CDR1 and CDR2: ENHRY, SYGVKD. The CDR3 DNA reads TGTGCCACGACTTCGGAAGGCCCCTACGAGCAGTACTTC. It yields the protein CATTSEGPYEQYF.

This clonotype came up a few times. J is TRBJ2-6 and V is TRBV2; D remains unclear. The CDR3 sequence is 12 residues long. V lost 7 bases, J lost 3 bases, and 4 bases lay in between. Per the germline V gene, CDR1 is SNHLY and CDR2 is FYNNEI. The CDR3 DNA sequence: TGTGCCAGCATGTATGGGGCCAACGTCCTGACTTTC. This codes for CASMYGANVLTF.

This clonotype came up many times. This chain's CDR3 is CASSLDRITEAFF. The DNA for the CDR3 is TGTGCCAGCAGCTTAGACAGGATCACTGAAGCTTTCTTT. This chain connects TRBV11-2 to TRBJ1-1; D is ambiguous. V was clipped by 0 bases and J by 4 bases, with 6 bases between them. CDR1 SGHAT and CDR2 FQNNGV come from the germline V gene. The CDR3 is made up of 13 amino acids.

This clonotype was picked up many times. CDR3 in amino acids: CASSRSSGRGGLTGELFF. CDR3 DNA sequence: TGTGCCAGTAGTAGGTCTAGCGGGAGAGGAGGCCTCACCGGGGAGCTGTTTTTT. The chain is built from TRBV19 and TRBJ2-2; TRBD2 matches at 10 bases. The V and J ends lost 4 bases and 4 bases, in that order; junction bases with no gene match: 12. Germline CDR1 and CDR2: LNHDA and SQIVND (reference sequence). The CDR3 sequence is 18 residues long.

At least ten counts were recorded for this clonotype. This rearrangement joins TRBV28 to TRBJ1-6, with unresolved D. The germline gives CDR1 MDHEN, CDR2 SYDVKM. This CDR3 spans 13 amino acids. The V and J ends lost 7 bases and 10 bases respectively, with 14 bases between them. This CDR3 reads CASNPIAASPLHF. In DNA, the CDR3 is TGTGCCAGCAACCCTATCGCCGCCTCACCCCTCCACTTT.

This clonotype was counted between two and nine times. The genes are TRBV5-5 and TRBJ2-7, with TRBD1 matching 11 bases. Germline-derived CDR1 and CDR2 are SGHKS and YYEKEE (reference sequence). This CDR3 is 16 amino acids long. V was pared by 4 bases and J by 8 bases, with 14 bases of the junction left unmatched. The CDR3 reads CASSHVQGQGVLQQYF. The CDR3 DNA reads TGTGCCAGCAGCCACGTGCAGGGACAGGGGGTTCTCCAGCAGTACTTC.

This clonotype was observed many times. The genes are TRBV6-2 or TRBV6-3 and TRBJ1-1, with D unclear. Germline V gene sequence: CDR1 MNHEY, CDR2 SVGEGT. CDR3 length: 13 amino acids. Between the trimmed V and J ends, which lost 2 bases and 3 bases, there was a span of 7 bases. CDR3 in DNA: TGTGCCAGCAGTTACGACATAGACACTGAAGCTTTCTTT. This encodes CASSYDIDTEAFF.

The table lists this clonotype with a few counts. This sequence joins TRBV5-1 and TRBJ2-3, with a tentative D call TRBD2 (5 bases). V lost 1 base and J lost 4, with 19 bases in between. Germline V CDR1 and CDR2: SGHRS, YFSETQ. The CDR3 has 17 residues. CDR3 loop: CASSLFSSPTGADTQYF. The DNA of the CDR3 is TGCGCCAGCAGCTTGTTCTCTAGTCCTACCGGGGCAGATACGCAGTATTTT. The full variable domain, completed using reference TRBV5-1 and TRBJ2-3, is KAGVTQTPRYLIKTRGQQVTLSCSPISGHRSVSWYQQTPGQGLQFLFEYFSETQRNKGNFPGRFSGRQFSNSRSEMNVSTLELGDSALYLCASSLFSSPTGADTQYFGPGTRLTVL.

Only a few counts were recorded for this clonotype. The chain uses TRBV5-6 and TRBJ2-5, with D uncertain. Trimming removed 4 bases at V and 3 bases at J, with 22 bases between. The V gene's germline CDR1 is SGHDT and CDR2 YYEEEE. The CDR3 covers 17 residues. The CDR3 is CASSTTGTTSKKETQYF. The CDR3 nucleotides read TGTGCCAGCAGCACCACCGGAACGACCTCCAAGAAAGAGACCCAGTACTTC.

This clonotype was picked up a small number of times. The chain combines TRBV18 with TRBJ2-5; 8 bases agree with TRBD2. V trimming: 6 bases; J trimming: 5 bases; junction bases outside the gene matches: 8. This CDR3 has 14 residues. The V gene's germline CDR1 is KGHSH and CDR2 LQKENI. This CDR3 reads CASSPRLASETQYF. Written as DNA, the CDR3 is TGTGCCAGCTCCCCGCGACTAGCGAGCGAGACCCAGTACTTC.

This clonotype was detected many times. The V and J genes are TRBV6-5 and TRBJ2-1, with TRBD2 matching over 12 bases. There are 15 residues in the CDR3. The V and J ends lost 2 bases and 8 bases, in that order; junction bases with no gene match: 4. CDR1 and CDR2 (germline): MNHEY, SVGAGI. CDR3 sequence: CASSYSLAGGDEQFF. CDR3 coding DNA: TGTGCCAGCAGTTACAGCCTAGCGGGAGGGGATGAGCAGTTCTTC.

This clonotype was observed at least ten times. The J gene is TRBJ2-1, the V gene TRBV19; D is tentatively TRBD1 or TRBD2 (5 bases each). The CDR3 contains 16 residues. The V end lost 10 bases, the J end lost 0 bases, and 19 bases lay between the germline ends. Germline V gives CDR1 LNHDA, CDR2 SQIVND (reference sequence). The DNA for the CDR3 is TGTGCCACTAATGGGGGAGCGGTCGGCTCCTACAATGAGCAGTTCTTC. Its translation is CATNGGAVGSYNEQFF.

This clonotype appeared a few times. The V call is TRBV18, the J call TRBJ1-2; 7 bases are a match to TRBD1. The CDR3 extends over 15 amino acids. CDR1 is KGHSH and CDR2 is LQKENI in the germline V gene. Unmatched junction bases numbered 11, after V lost 4 bases and J lost 6 bases. CDR3 amino acids: CASSRETGYLDGYTF. Written as DNA, the CDR3 is TGTGCCAGCTCACGGGAGACAGGGTATCTCGATGGCTACACCTTC.

About this clonotype: Possible read error: a much larger clone is one base away. V is TRBV3-1 and J is TRBJ2-3, with 7 bases aligning to TRBD2. The CDR3 loop spans 15 amino acids. Germline values: CDR1 LGHDT, CDR2 YNNKEL (reference sequence). In DNA form, the CDR3 reads TGTGCCAGCAGCCCTGGACTAGAGGTCACAGGTACGCAGTATTTT. As protein: CASSPGLEVTGTQYF.

In this sample, this clonotype turned up a few times. The V call is TRBV14, the J call TRBJ2-2, with 10 bases fitting TRBD2. CDR3 size: 17 residues. Trimming at V came to 2 bases and at J to 2 bases, leaving 5 bases not matched to a gene. The V gene's germline CDR1 is SGHDN and CDR2 FVKESK. The CDR3 coding sequence is TGTGCCAGCAGCCAACCCATAGCGGGAGGTAACACCGGGGAGCTGTTTTTT. It is translated as CASSQPIAGGNTGELFF.

This clonotype has a count of ten or more. The chain carries TRBV28 and TRBJ2-7; perhaps TRBD1 as D (6 bases). Trimming left V 2 bases short and J 5 bases short, with 19 bases between. The CDR3 totals 16 residues. In germline, CDR1 is MDHEN, CDR2 SYDVKM. The CDR3 DNA sequence: TGTGCCAGCAGTTTACCGAGCCCCTACAGGGACCACGAGCAGTACGTC. Translating it yields CASSLPSPYRDHEQYV.

V gene TRBV4-1 combines with J gene TRBJ2-5; 8 bases line up with TRBD2. V lost 2 bases to trimming and J lost 1 base; unmatched junction nucleotides: 6. CDR1 and CDR2 (germline): MGHRA, YSYEKL. This CDR3 is 16 amino acids long. CDR3 nucleotide sequence: TGCGCCAGCAGCCAACCTACTAGCGGACCCCAAGAGACCCAGTACTTC. Protein: CASSQPTSGPQETQYF.

This clonotype has at least ten counts. The genes are TRBV6-6 and TRBJ1-1; TRBD1 might be the D (5 bases). This CDR3 has 17 residues. From germline, CDR1 is MNHNY and CDR2 SVGAGI (reference sequence). V lost 1 base and J 0 bases, leaving 15 bases between the germline ends. The CDR3: CASSYLARRGLNTEAFF. CDR3 coding DNA: TGTGCCAGCAGTTACTTAGCCCGGAGGGGTTTGAACACTGAAGCTTTCTTT.

This clonotype was picked up many times. The chain is built from TRBV24-1 and TRBJ2-7, with 8 bases aligning to TRBD1. The CDR3 covers 14 residues. The junction had 2 bases not matched to a gene; V was cut back by 0 bases and J by 5 bases. Germline loops: CDR1 KGHDR, CDR2 SFDVKD. In DNA form, the CDR3 reads TGTGCCACCAGTGATTTGGGACAGGGCAACGAGCAGTACTTC. Translation: CATSDLGQGNEQYF.